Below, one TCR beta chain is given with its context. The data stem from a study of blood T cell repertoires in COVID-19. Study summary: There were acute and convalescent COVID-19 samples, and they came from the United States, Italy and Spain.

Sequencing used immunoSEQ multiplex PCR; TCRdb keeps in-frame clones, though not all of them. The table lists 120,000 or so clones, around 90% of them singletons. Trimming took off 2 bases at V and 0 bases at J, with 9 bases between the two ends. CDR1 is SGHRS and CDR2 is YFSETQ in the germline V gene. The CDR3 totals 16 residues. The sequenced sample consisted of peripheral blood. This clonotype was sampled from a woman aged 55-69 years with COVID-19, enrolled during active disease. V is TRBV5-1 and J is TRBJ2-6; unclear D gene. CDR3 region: CASSFGIPSGANVLTF. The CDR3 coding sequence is TGCGCCAGCAGCTTTGGCATCCCCTCTGGGGCCAACGTCCTGACTTTC.